The sequence of this T cell receptor (beta chain) was determined in a study of blood T cells in healthy people across ages. Turning to the study itself: For every two T cells, template switching captured about one barcoded beta molecule.

A note on this clonotype: Its antigen remains unknown.

Findings of the study overall: Older age went with lower TCR beta diversity per million T cells, in a roughly linear way. Researchers judged that diversity estimates from one million T cells fell short of true values.

For the second PCR, which ran for about 7 to 11 cycles, a sample-barcoded 5' primer and a J-beta primer mix were used. TCRdb re-derived calls from the 5' RACE reads in MiXCR, one entry per CDR3 protein. Counted here are around 580,000 distinct CDR3 sequences, around half occurring once; the ten biggest clones make up approximately 25%. The CDR3 totals 14 residues. Between the trimmed V and J ends, which lost 6 bases and 0 bases, there was a span of 6 bases. CDR1 and CDR2 (germline): SGHTA, FQGNSA. The chain carries TRBV7-2 and TRBJ2-6; no firm D call. Material for sequencing was blood. The receptor was isolated from a man at least 80 years old in good health. Here the CDR3 DNA reads TGTGCCAGCAGGCCCTACTCTGGGGCCAACGTCCTGACTTTC. Its translation: CASRPYSGANVLTF.